The 19 T cell receptor beta chains given below trace back to one sample, sequenced in a study of blood T cell repertoires in COVID-19. Here immunoSEQ multiplex PCR was the method, and the copy in TCRdb shows in-frame clones only, minus some. The table records a few hundred thousand clones, about 90% of them present only once. The specimen was peripheral blood. The receptor source for this set is a woman younger than 45 with COVID-19, enrolled during active disease.

This chain connects TRBV6-2 or TRBV6-3 to TRBJ2-7, with TRBD2 matching 7 bases. CDR3 size: 15 residues. J lost 4 bases, V lost 5 bases, and 11 bases had no gene match. Germline lookup yields CDR1 MNHEY and CDR2 SVGEGT. CDR3 nucleotide sequence: TGTGCCAGCAGTGACCCCGGGAGGAAGTTGTACGAGCAGTACGTC. Protein sequence: CASSDPGRKLYEQYV.

This clone occurred once. The chain has TRBV19 and TRBJ1-5; 9 positions match TRBD1. Germline CDR1 is LNHDA and CDR2 is SQIVND (reference sequence). CDR3 size: 14 residues. V was clipped by 6 bases and J by 2 bases; unmatched bases: 2. CDR3 loop: CASRDRGGNQPQHF. For the CDR3, the DNA is TGTGCCAGTAGGGACAGGGGCGGCAATCAGCCCCAGCATTTT. Supplemented by reference TRBV19 and TRBJ1-5, the full variable domain reads DGGITQSPKYLFRKEGQNVTLSCEQNLNHDAMYWYRQDPGQGLRLIYYSQIVNDFQKGDIAEGYSVSREKKESFPLTVTSAQKNPTAFYLCASRDRGGNQPQHFGDGTRLSIL.

The rearrangement links TRBV5-1 to TRBJ2-2, with 9 positions matching TRBD1. Germline CDR1 is SGHRS and CDR2 is YFSETQ. CDR3 length: 16 amino acids. V was pared by 4 bases and J by 2 bases, with 6 bases of the junction left unmatched. The CDR3 spells CASSPRQGDNTGELFF. The CDR3 coding sequence is TGCGCCAGCAGCCCCAGACAGGGGGATAACACCGGGGAGCTGTTTTTT.

This clone appeared a single time. The CDR3 reads CASSLVASYNEQFF. In DNA, the CDR3 is TGTGCCAGCAGCTTAGTAGCGTCCTACAATGAGCAGTTCTTC. This chain connects TRBV11-2 to TRBJ2-1, with a weak D call TRBD2 (5 bases). CDR3 length: 14 amino acids. V lost 1 base and J lost 1, with 5 bases in between. CDR1 is SGHAT and CDR2 is FQNNGV in the germline V gene. The full variable domain, with the rest looked up from reference TRBV11-2 and TRBJ2-1, is EAGVAQSPRYKIIEKRQSVAFWCNPISGHATLYWYQQILGQGPKLLIQFQNNGVVDDSQLPKDRFSAERLKGVDSTLKIQPAKLEDSAVYLCASSLVASYNEQFFGPGTRLTVL.

This chain connects TRBV15 to TRBJ2-2; 7 bases match TRBD2. Germline trimming cut 1 base from V and 6 bases from J; bases unmatched to any gene: 8. The V gene's germline CDR1 is LNHNV and CDR2 YYDKDF (reference sequence). There are 16 residues in the CDR3. CDR3 bases: TGTGCCACCAGCAGAGCTTGGGGAGGGTCTGCCGGGGAGCTGTTTTTT. It yields the protein CATSRAWGGSAGELFF.

The chain's CDR3 is CASSQEGQSYGYTF. In DNA form, the CDR3 reads TGCGCCAGCAGCCAAGAGGGACAGTCCTATGGCTACACCTTC. The chain carries TRBV4-3 and TRBJ1-2, with TRBD1 matching 7 bases. After removal of 0 bases from V and 4 bases from J, the junction contained 2 bases not matched to a gene. Germline CDR1 reads LGHNA; CDR2 reads YSLEER. The CDR3 is 14 amino acids.

The chain recombines TRBV30 with TRBJ2-7; 15 nucleotides agree with TRBD2. The V gene end was trimmed by 5 bases and the J gene end by 0 bases; junction bases not matched to a gene: 8. This CDR3 has 17 residues. Germline V CDR1 and CDR2: GTSNPN, SVGIG (reference sequence). The CDR3: CAWPGTSGRLLSYEQYV. The DNA of the CDR3 is TGTGCCTGGCCCGGGACTAGCGGGAGGCTCCTCTCCTACGAGCAGTACGTC.

The count of this clone is one. The chain joins TRBV5-1 to TRBJ2-5; 8 bases line up with TRBD1. Germline V gives CDR1 SGHRS, CDR2 YFSETQ. V shed 0 bases, J shed 5 bases, and the junction held 6 bases outside the gene matches. The CDR3 spans 15 residues. The CDR3 sequence is CASSLGQGRGETQYF. DNA of the CDR3: TGCGCCAGCAGCTTGGGACAGGGGAGAGGGGAGACCCAGTACTTC.

In its sample, this clone was seen once. This chain joins TRBV15 and TRBJ1-5, with D possibly TRBD1 on 6 matching bases. V lost 0 bases, J lost 8 bases, and 26 bases lay in between. This CDR3 is 19 amino acids long. Germline loops: CDR1 LNHNV, CDR2 YYDKDF (reference sequence). The CDR3 loop reads CATSRDIYPGQQKGEPQHF. The CDR3 DNA reads as TGTGCCACCAGCAGAGATATTTATCCGGGACAACAAAAAGGGGAGCCCCAGCATTTT.

V and J are TRBV27 and TRBJ1-5; tentatively, D is TRBD1 (6 bases). Germline-derived CDR1 and CDR2 are MNHEY and SMNVEV (reference sequence). V was pared by 2 bases and J by 3 bases, with 11 bases between. This CDR3 is 15 amino acids long. The CDR3 region is CASSLGGSPNQPQHF. The CDR3 DNA sequence: TGTGCCAGCAGTTTAGGGGGCAGTCCCAATCAGCCCCAGCATTTT.

The V gene is TRBV29-1, the J gene TRBJ2-3; 11 bases align to TRBD2. Germline CDR1 SQVTM, CDR2 ANQGSEA. The CDR3 runs 16 residues. The V and J ends lost 6 bases and 7 bases, in that order; junction bases with no gene match: 15. This CDR3 is CSVGRGTSGLGNTQYF. CDR3 coding DNA: TGCAGCGTGGGAAGGGGGACTAGCGGACTTGGGAATACGCAGTATTTT.

The genes are TRBV7-2 and TRBJ2-7; the D gene is possibly TRBD2 (5 bases). The CDR3 spans 13 residues. The germline gives CDR1 SGHTA, CDR2 FQGNSA. V was clipped by 5 bases and J by 7 bases, with 15 bases between them. The CDR3 loop reads CASSLAGGWEQYV. For the CDR3, the DNA is TGTGCCAGCAGCCTCGCGGGCGGCTGGGAGCAGTACGTC.

This clone came up once. In nucleotides, the CDR3 is TGTGCCAGCAGCCCGGACAGGGGAAGTCCATCGAGGGAGACCCAGTACTTC. The encoded protein is CASSPDRGSPSRETQYF. The chain carries TRBV7-9 and TRBJ2-5; 9 bases fit TRBD1. The CDR3 consists of 17 residues. Looked up from germline, CDR1 is SEHNR and CDR2 is FQNEAQ (reference sequence). With V trimmed by 5 bases and J by 5 bases, 15 bases remained unmatched.

The chain recombines TRBV4-3 with TRBJ1-2; no firm D call. The CDR3 is 18 residues long. Germline-derived CDR1 and CDR2 are LGHNA and YSLEER. Trimming removed 0 bases from V and 1 base from J, with 18 bases in between. The CDR3 here is CASSQDNLSPSFNYGYTF. CDR3 DNA: TGCGCCAGCAGCCAAGACAACCTCTCACCTAGCTTTAACTATGGCTACACCTTC.

V is TRBV7-2 and J is TRBJ1-2; D gene uncertain. Trimming stripped 1 base from V and 8 bases from J, with 14 bases between. The length of the CDR3 is 14 residues. The germline V gene encodes CDR1 SGHTA and CDR2 FQGNSA. The CDR3 DNA sequence: TGTGCCAGCAGCTTAGTGTTTCGGGGAGGAGGCTACACCTTC. This sequence encodes CASSLVFRGGGYTF.

This sequence joins TRBV7-2 and TRBJ1-4, with TRBD1 identical over 8 bases. The length of the CDR3 is 15 residues. Per germline, CDR1 SGHTA and CDR2 FQGNSA. Trimming took 4 bases from V and 6 from J; bases not matched to a gene: 7. This CDR3 is CASSSRTGWDEKLFF. The CDR3 coding sequence is TGTGCCAGCAGCTCACGGACAGGGTGGGATGAAAAACTGTTTTTT.

This chain uses TRBV5-1 with TRBJ2-5; the D gene is possibly TRBD1 (6 bases). The CDR3 has 14 amino acids. Germline assignment: CDR1 SGHRS and CDR2 YFSETQ. The ends were cut back, 2 bases at V and 5 bases at J, with 13 bases in the middle. The CDR3 is CASSLVTGLETQYF. The CDR3 nucleotides are TGCGCCAGCAGCTTAGTAACAGGGTTGGAGACCCAGTACTTC.

V gene TRBV30 combines with J gene TRBJ1-4, with D perhaps matching TRBD1 (5 bases). Germline CDR1 GTSNPN, CDR2 SVGIG (reference sequence). V lost 0 bases to trimming and J lost 7 bases, with 12 bases between them. The CDR3 length is 14 residues. The CDR3 is CAWSVAGNGEKLFF. In nucleotides, the CDR3 is TGTGCCTGGAGTGTAGCAGGGAATGGTGAAAAACTGTTTTTT.

The chain joins TRBV3-1 (or the pseudogene TRBV3-2) to TRBJ1-5, with no clear D. Germline V gives CDR1 LGHDT, CDR2 YNNKEL (reference sequence). The germline V and J ends were trimmed by 1 base and 1 base, with 2 bases remaining between them. CDR3 length equals 13 residues. The CDR3 nucleotides are TGTGCCAGCAGCCAAGTAAGCAATCAGCCCCAGCATTTT. Protein sequence: CASSQVSNQPQHF.